One and the same sample provided the 30 T cell receptor beta chains below, sequenced in a study of T-cell reconstitution after alpha-beta-depleted transplantation in children. The TCRbeta library was prepared with unique molecular identifiers. TCRdb re-called the PCR reads with MiXCR, one entry per CDR3 protein. The sample holds around 600,000 distinct CDR3 sequences, approximately 22% seen once. Specimen: PBMCs, mostly from graft donor cells, collected 360 days after TCRalphabeta/CD19-depleted stem cell transplant. The receptor source for this set is a boy under two years old who had a stem cell transplant for acute myeloid leukemia, so the T cells may come from the graft donor.

This clonotype occurred many times. This chain links TRBV9 with TRBJ2-2; D remains ambiguous. This CDR3 has 12 amino acids. V was shortened by 4 bases and J by 6 bases, with 7 bases between the two germline ends. Per the germline V gene, CDR1 is SGDLS and CDR2 is YYNGEE. The CDR3 spells CASSSYSGELFF. CDR3 nucleotides: TGTGCCAGCAGCTCGTACTCCGGGGAGCTGTTTTTT.

The chain recombines TRBV27 with TRBJ2-4; D is possibly TRBD2 (6 bases). Germline CDR1 is MNHEY and CDR2 is SMNVEV (reference sequence). V was trimmed by 8 bases and J by 0 bases, leaving 14 bases between them. The CDR3 totals 15 residues. CDR3 sequence: CASGRDALAKNIQYF. CDR3 coding DNA: TGTGCCAGCGGGCGGGACGCGCTAGCCAAAAACATTCAGTACTTC.

This clonotype was counted ten times or more. The chain is built from TRBV11-2 and TRBJ2-2, with TRBD1 identical over 8 bases. The CDR3 is 18 amino acids. The V segment lost 1 base and the J segment 3 bases; nucleotides outside the gene matches: 10. Per germline, CDR1 SGHAT and CDR2 FQNNGV. CDR3 region: CASSLALGVRGHTGELFF. CDR3 sequence (DNA): TGTGCCAGCAGCTTAGCTCTTGGGGTCAGGGGGCACACCGGGGAGCTGTTTTTT. Filled out from reference TRBV11-2 and TRBJ2-2, the complete variable domain reads EAGVAQSPRYKIIEKRQSVAFWCNPISGHATLYWYQQILGQGPKLLIQFQNNGVVDDSQLPKDRFSAERLKGVDSTLKIQPAKLEDSAVYLCASSLALGVRGHTGELFFGEGSRLTVL.

The sample holds a few counts of this clonotype. The CDR3 protein is CSARGQPVFSKLTQYF. CDR3 nucleotides: TGCAGTGCTAGGGGACAGCCGGTGTTTAGTAAGTTGACGCAGTATTTT. This chain uses TRBV20-1 with TRBJ2-3; 7 bases are shared with TRBD1. The V gene end was trimmed by 3 bases and the J gene end by 9 bases; junction bases not matched to a gene: 18. Germline lookup yields CDR1 DFQATT and CDR2 SNEGSKA (reference sequence). This CDR3 has 16 residues.

This clonotype was seen only a few times. This chain uses TRBV20-1 with TRBJ1-5; weak D call: TRBD1 (6 bases). The germline V and J ends were trimmed by 0 bases and 1 base, with 16 bases remaining between them. Germline CDR1 DFQATT, CDR2 SNEGSKA (reference sequence). This CDR3 spans 17 amino acids. In DNA form, the CDR3 reads TGCAGTGCTAGAGACACGACAGGATACCCCAGCAATCAGCCCCAGCATTTT. Translated: CSARDTTGYPSNQPQHF.

This clonotype was observed many times. The V call is TRBV4-3, the J call TRBJ1-2; D remains unclear. Germline CDR1 and CDR2: LGHNA and YSLEER. This CDR3 spans 13 amino acids. V lost 0 bases and J lost 2, with 4 bases in between. Here the CDR3 DNA reads TGCGCCAGCAGCCAAGAAAGGAACTATGGCTACACCTTC. The encoded protein is CASSQERNYGYTF.

A few counts support this clonotype. The chain employs TRBV7-2 and TRBJ2-5; 9 bases align to TRBD2. This CDR3 has 15 residues. The J segment lost 5 bases and the V segment lost 2 bases, leaving 6 bases of the junction unmatched. CDR1 is SGHTA and CDR2 is FQGNSA in the germline V gene. DNA for the CDR3: TGTGCCAGCAGCTTATCCAACCTAGCGGGGGAGACCCAGTACTTC. It specifies CASSLSNLAGETQYF.

The table lists this clonotype with many counts. V usage is TRBV20-1 and J usage is TRBJ2-5; 7 bases line up with TRBD1. CDR3 length equals 15 residues. Germline-derived CDR1 and CDR2 are DFQATT and SNEGSKA (reference sequence). The CDR3 nucleotides are TGCAGCCTCCCACCCTTTACGGGACAGAAGGAGACCCAGTACTTC. Translated, it gives CSLPPFTGQKETQYF.

V gene TRBV20-1 combines with J gene TRBJ1-5, with D perhaps matching TRBD1 (6 bases). The germline CDR1 and CDR2 sequences are DFQATT and SNEGSKA (reference sequence). The CDR3 spans 15 residues. Trimming took 6 bases from V and 1 from J, leaving 16 bases between them. The CDR3 reads CSAQGGTRSNQPQHF. The DNA for the CDR3 is TGCAGTGCCCAGGGCGGGACAAGAAGCAATCAGCCCCAGCATTTT.

This clonotype was picked up a small number of times. The chain carries TRBV7-8 and TRBJ2-3, with 8 bases matching TRBD2. Germline CDR1 is SGHVS and CDR2 is FQNEAQ. With 1 base clipped from V and 4 bases from J, the junction kept 4 bases outside the gene matches. The CDR3 has 15 residues. CDR3 sequence: CASSLGGGWPDTQYF. The CDR3 nucleotides read TGTGCCAGCAGCTTAGGCGGGGGGTGGCCAGATACGCAGTATTTT.

The rearrangement joins TRBV7-8 to TRBJ2-2; 9 bases line up with TRBD1. CDR1 is SGHVS and CDR2 is FQNEAQ in the germline V gene. V shed 0 bases, J shed 2 bases, and the junction held 7 bases outside the gene matches. The CDR3 has 18 amino acids. The CDR3 here is CASSLALTGQGNTGELFF. The CDR3 DNA sequence: TGTGCCAGCAGCTTAGCGCTGACGGGACAGGGAAACACCGGGGAGCTGTTTTTT.

The sample holds a few counts of this clonotype. CDR3 DNA sequence: TGCAGTGCTAGCGGGGGGGTGCTAGATACGCAGTATTTT. It translates to CSASGGVLDTQYF. The rearrangement links TRBV20-1 to TRBJ2-3; 8 bases align to TRBD2. V lost 3 bases to trimming and J lost 5 bases; unmatched junction nucleotides: 4. The length of the CDR3 is 13 residues. CDR1 and CDR2 from the germline V gene are DFQATT and SNEGSKA (reference sequence).

The chain couples TRBV20-1 to TRBJ2-5, with 10 bases aligning to TRBD2. The ends lost 3 bases at V and 5 bases at J; junction bases unmatched: 18. This CDR3 is built from 18 residues. Germline assignment: CDR1 DFQATT and CDR2 SNEGSKA (reference sequence). The CDR3 is CSARAYSGGLFEQETQYF. The DNA for the CDR3 is TGCAGTGCTAGGGCCTATAGCGGGGGGCTTTTTGAGCAGGAGACCCAGTACTTC.

This clonotype has only a few counts. This rearrangement joins TRBV20-1 to TRBJ2-1; unclear D gene. The V end was cut by 5 bases, the J end by 0 bases, with 11 bases between. The CDR3 loop spans 14 amino acids. The germline V gene encodes CDR1 DFQATT and CDR2 SNEGSKA (reference sequence). The CDR3 nucleotides read TGCAGTGCTGTTAGCTGGAGCTCCTACAATGAGCAGTTCTTC. This gives the protein CSAVSWSSYNEQFF.

This chain uses TRBV7-2 with TRBJ2-2, with D unresolved. CDR3 length equals 15 residues. CDR1 is SGHTA, CDR2 FQGNSA, per germline. The V and J ends lost 4 bases and 4 bases respectively, with 13 bases between them. CDR3 DNA: TGTGCCAGCAGCTCAGCACCCTGGGCCACCGGGGAGCTGTTTTTT. Translated, it gives CASSSAPWATGELFF.

This clonotype was found a few times. This chain uses TRBV10-3 with TRBJ1-5; 9 nucleotides agree with TRBD1. The CDR3 covers 16 residues. V trimming: 0 bases; J trimming: 1 base; junction bases outside the gene matches: 1. Germline CDR1 reads ENHRY; CDR2 reads SYGVKD. This chain's CDR3 is CAISESGTGSNQPQHF. The CDR3 DNA sequence: TGTGCCATCAGTGAGTCAGGGACAGGGAGCAATCAGCCCCAGCATTTT.

This clonotype has just a few counts. The rearrangement joins TRBV29-1 to TRBJ2-2; D is possibly TRBD1 (5 bases). The CDR3 sequence is 15 residues long. V was shortened by 7 bases and J by 3 bases, with 18 bases between the two germline ends. Germline values: CDR1 SQVTM, CDR2 ANQGSEA. CDR3 coding DNA: TGCAGCGCCTGCTTTGACAGCAAATACACCGGGGAGCTGTTTTTT. It is translated as CSACFDSKYTGELFF.

This clonotype has a count of ten or more. The rearrangement uses TRBV7-9 and TRBJ2-4; D may be TRBD1 or TRBD2 (5 bases each). Germline-derived CDR1 and CDR2 are SEHNR and FQNEAQ (reference sequence). The CDR3 loop spans 16 amino acids. V gave up 5 bases and J gave up 1 base, with 15 bases separating them. The CDR3: CASSHIDGAAKNIQYF. Written as DNA, the CDR3 is TGTGCCAGCAGCCACATCGACGGGGCGGCCAAAAACATTCAGTACTTC.

This clonotype was counted between two and nine times. The J gene is TRBJ2-7, the V gene TRBV7-2; D gene uncertain. V lost 4 bases and J lost 0, with 4 bases in between. CDR1 SGHTA and CDR2 FQGNSA come from the germline V gene. This CDR3 is 12 amino acids long. CDR3 protein: CASSSLSYEQYF. The CDR3 bases are TGTGCCAGCAGCTCCCTCTCCTACGAGCAGTACTTC.

The chain has TRBV11-1 and TRBJ2-3; 11 bases map to TRBD2. J gave up 7 bases and V 5 bases, and 17 bases lay outside the gene matches. Germline lookup yields CDR1 SGHAT and CDR2 FQDESV (reference sequence). The CDR3 consists of 18 residues. CDR3 in amino acids: CASSPGGSGGGRPNTQYF. The CDR3 DNA follows: TGTGCCAGCAGCCCAGGCGGTAGCGGGGGGGGCCGCCCAAATACGCAGTATTTT.

The gene calls are TRBV14 and TRBJ1-6, with D hard to call. Germline V lookup: CDR1 SGHDN, CDR2 FVKESK. The CDR3 spans 15 residues. Trimming pared 3 bases from V and 9 bases from J, leaving 15 bases between. The CDR3 region has the DNA TGTGCCAGCAGCCAGACCGTGGAGCGGGGTTCACCCCTCCACTTT. Protein sequence: CASSQTVERGSPLHF.

The gene calls are TRBV20-1 and TRBJ2-1; TRBD1 matches 10 bases. Looked up from germline, CDR1 is DFQATT and CDR2 is SNEGSKA (reference sequence). Unmatched junction bases numbered 8, after V lost 1 base and J lost 2 bases. This CDR3 comprises 17 residues. The CDR3 DNA reads as TGCAGTGCTAGAGCTTTACCGGGACAGGGGACCTACAATGAGCAGTTCTTC. Protein sequence: CSARALPGQGTYNEQFF.

This clonotype was observed at least ten times. The chain recombines TRBV7-2 with TRBJ1-1, with D tentatively TRBD1 (5 bases). The V end was cut by 5 bases, the J end by 4 bases, with 14 bases between. The CDR3 totals 14 residues. Germline V gene lookup returns CDR1 SGHTA and CDR2 FQGNSA. CDR3 protein: CASSPTVLVTEAFF. The CDR3 bases are TGTGCCAGCAGCCCGACAGTGTTGGTCACTGAAGCTTTCTTT.

For the CDR3, the DNA is TGCAGTGCTAGTCGGGGCGGACTTAGCAATCAGCCCCAGCATTTT. Translation: CSASRGGLSNQPQHF. The V and J genes are TRBV20-1 and TRBJ1-5; D is perhaps TRBD1 (5 bases). Trimming took off 3 bases at V and 0 bases at J, with 12 bases between the two ends. The CDR3 runs to 15 residues. Germline-derived CDR1 and CDR2 are DFQATT and SNEGSKA (reference sequence).

This clonotype has ten or more counts. Here the CDR3 reads CSVDQGTTEAFF. CDR3 DNA: TGCAGCGTTGATCAGGGTACAACTGAAGCTTTCTTT. The chain combines TRBV29-1 with TRBJ1-1; TRBD1 is a possible D gene (5 bases). In germline, CDR1 is SQVTM, CDR2 ANQGSEA. The length of the CDR3 is 12 residues. The V and J ends lost 3 bases and 5 bases respectively, with 10 bases between them.

This chain connects TRBV20-1 to TRBJ1-2; TRBD1 matches 9 bases. This CDR3 is 13 amino acids long. Germline lookup yields CDR1 DFQATT and CDR2 SNEGSKA (reference sequence). J gave up 0 bases and V 6 bases, and 2 bases lay outside the gene matches. Written as DNA, the CDR3 is TGCAGTGCCGGGACAGGGCCTAACTATGGCTACACCTTC. It codes for CSAGTGPNYGYTF.

This clonotype has just a few counts. The CDR3 bases are TGTGCCACCAGCAGACTCTCCGGGGGCAGCTATGGCTACACCTTC. Residues: CATSRLSGGSYGYTF. V gene TRBV15 combines with J gene TRBJ1-2, with D possibly TRBD1 on 6 matching bases. This CDR3 spans 15 amino acids. Germline loops: CDR1 LNHNV, CDR2 YYDKDF (reference sequence). The germline V and J ends were trimmed by 2 bases and 4 bases, with 14 bases remaining between them.

This clonotype was counted between two and nine times. V and J are TRBV7-9 and TRBJ1-4, with TRBD1 matching 7 bases. Germline trimming cut 10 bases from V and 4 bases from J; bases unmatched to any gene: 12. Germline V gene data show CDR1 as SEHNR and CDR2 as FQNEAQ (reference sequence). The CDR3 contains 15 residues. The DNA of the CDR3 is TGTGCCACCGCAGGGGGAATTGTACTTAATGAAAAACTGTTTTTT. It is translated as CATAGGIVLNEKLFF.

This clonotype appeared many times. The chain is built from TRBV4-3 and TRBJ2-3; 8 bases line up with TRBD2. CDR3 length: 14 amino acids. From germline, CDR1 is LGHNA and CDR2 YSLEER. Trimming removed 3 bases from V and 2 bases from J; junction bases left unmatched: 1. The CDR3 loop is CASSHSGITDTQYF. The CDR3 DNA reads TGCGCCAGCAGCCATAGCGGGATCACAGATACGCAGTATTTT.

The gene calls are TRBV5-5 and TRBJ2-7; D perhaps matches TRBD2 (6 bases). Germline CDR1 is SGHKS and CDR2 is YYEKEE (reference sequence). The ends were cut back, 1 base at V and 4 bases at J, with 18 bases in the middle. CDR3 length equals 16 residues. This CDR3 is CASSLLQSGDGYEQYF. The CDR3, as DNA: TGTGCCAGCAGCTTGCTGCAGTCGGGAGATGGATACGAGCAGTACTTC.